This T cell receptor beta chain was sequenced in a study of identical twins. Study conclusions and caveats: Out-of-frame alpha sequences common to twins exhibited a surplus of low generation probability. In beta out-of-frame sequences, the excess sharing between twins was weaker.

Trimming pared 7 bases from V and 6 bases from J, leaving 18 bases between. The CDR3 length is 14 residues. In germline, CDR1 is SGHTA, CDR2 FQGNSA. Points on this clonotype: Antigen: not known.

cDNA carried unique molecular identifiers, and a universal primer site was added by template switching. Each CDR3 protein is one row after TCRdb ran MiXCR on the 5' RACE reads. The sample lists 750,000 to 950,000 distinct CDR3 sequences, 9% to 15% occurring once. This sample also belongs to another study, concerning yellow fever vaccine responses in identical twins.

The sequenced material came from PBMCs. The receptor's source is a woman aged 18-29 years in good health. V gene TRBV7-2 combines with J gene TRBJ2-5, with no clear D. CDR3 nucleotide sequence: TGTGCCAGCACCCTCCCTCCCATGGAGAAGACCCAGTACTTC. This codes for CASTLPPMEKTQYF.